What follows describes a single T cell receptor (beta chain). The protocol was immunoSEQ multiplex PCR, while the TCRdb copy is restricted to in-frame clones and leaves out a portion. The sample lists some 790,000 clones; approximately 72% were seen once. The data derive from a study of shared clonotypes between healthy human individuals. V dropped 4 bases and J dropped 5 bases, with 17 bases sitting between them. Germline V CDR1 and CDR2: ENHRY, SYGVKD. The CDR3 covers 15 residues. The genes are TRBV10-3 and TRBJ1-1, with D perhaps TRBD1 (5 bases). The sample consisted of memory CD4+ T cells sorted from blood. Specified subset: CD45RA-negative fraction. This receptor was taken from a woman in her 30s in good health. The CDR3: CAISGGGAGGTEAFF. DNA of the CDR3: TGTGCCATCAGTGGCGGAGGGGCAGGTGGAACTGAAGCTTTCTTT.